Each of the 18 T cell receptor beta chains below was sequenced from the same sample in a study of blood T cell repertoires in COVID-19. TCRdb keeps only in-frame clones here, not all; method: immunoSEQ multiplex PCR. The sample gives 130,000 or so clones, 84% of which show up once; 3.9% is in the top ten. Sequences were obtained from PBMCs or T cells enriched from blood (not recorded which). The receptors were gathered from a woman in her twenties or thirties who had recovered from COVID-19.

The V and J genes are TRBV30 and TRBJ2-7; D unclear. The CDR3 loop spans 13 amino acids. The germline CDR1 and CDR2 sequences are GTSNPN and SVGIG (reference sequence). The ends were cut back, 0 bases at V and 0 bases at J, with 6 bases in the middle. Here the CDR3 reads CAWSVANSYEQYF. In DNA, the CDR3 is TGTGCCTGGAGTGTGGCCAACTCCTACGAGCAGTACTTC.

Here the CDR3 reads CASSLTAANYGYTF. CDR3 in DNA: TGTGCCAGCAGCTTGACAGCAGCTAACTATGGCTACACCTTC. The chain recombines TRBV7-9 with TRBJ1-2, with a weak D call TRBD1 (5 bases). From germline, CDR1 is SEHNR and CDR2 FQNEAQ (reference sequence). The CDR3 loop spans 14 amino acids. V was pared by 3 bases and J by 0 bases, with 8 bases between.

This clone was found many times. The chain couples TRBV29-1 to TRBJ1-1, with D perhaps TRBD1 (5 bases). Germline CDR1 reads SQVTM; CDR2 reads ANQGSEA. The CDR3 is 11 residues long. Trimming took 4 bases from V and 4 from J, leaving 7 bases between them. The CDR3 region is CSVVRVTEAFF. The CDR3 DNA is TGCAGCGTTGTCAGGGTCACTGAAGCTTTCTTT.

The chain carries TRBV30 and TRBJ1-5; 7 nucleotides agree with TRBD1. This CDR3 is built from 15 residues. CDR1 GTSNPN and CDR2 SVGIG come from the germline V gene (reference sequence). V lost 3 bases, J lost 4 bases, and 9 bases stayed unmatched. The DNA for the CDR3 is TGTGCCTGGAGATCAAATGGCAGGGGGAATCAGCCCCAGCATTTT. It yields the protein CAWRSNGRGNQPQHF.

The CDR3 bases are TGTGCCAGCAGTGACCGGCCAGCGGGAGGTTTCGGGACAGATACGCAGTATTTT. It is translated as CASSDRPAGGFGTDTQYF. This rearrangement joins TRBV6-1 to TRBJ2-3; 9 nucleotides align to TRBD2. This CDR3 contains 18 residues. Germline V gene data show CDR1 as MNHNS and CDR2 as SASEGT. The J segment lost 3 bases and the V segment lost 3 bases, leaving 13 bases of the junction unmatched.

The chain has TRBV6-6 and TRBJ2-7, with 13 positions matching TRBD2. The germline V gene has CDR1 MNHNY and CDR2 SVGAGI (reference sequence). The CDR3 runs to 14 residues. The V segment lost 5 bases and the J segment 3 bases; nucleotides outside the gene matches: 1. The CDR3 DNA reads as TGTGCCAGCAGTAGGACTAGCGGGAGCTACGAGCAGTACTTC. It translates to CASSRTSGSYEQYF.

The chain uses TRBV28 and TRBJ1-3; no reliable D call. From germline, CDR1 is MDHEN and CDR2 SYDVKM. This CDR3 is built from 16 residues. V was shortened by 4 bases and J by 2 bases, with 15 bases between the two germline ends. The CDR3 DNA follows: TGTGCCAGCAGTTCGGCAGACCTCGCGGCTGGAAACACCATATATTTT. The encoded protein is CASSSADLAAGNTIYF.

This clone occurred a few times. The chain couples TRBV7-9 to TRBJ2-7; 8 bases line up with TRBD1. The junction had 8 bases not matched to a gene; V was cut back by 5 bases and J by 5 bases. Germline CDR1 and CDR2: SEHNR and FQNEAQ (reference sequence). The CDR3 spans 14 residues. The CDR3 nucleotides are TGTGCCAGCAGCCCAGAGGACAGGGCCCACGAGCAGTACTTC. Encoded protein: CASSPEDRAHEQYF.

The CDR3 region is CASSQTQKNTEAFF. The CDR3 coding sequence is TGCGCCAGCAGCCAAACCCAGAAGAACACTGAAGCTTTCTTT. This chain connects TRBV4-1 to TRBJ1-1; D unclear. Germline values: CDR1 MGHRA, CDR2 YSYEKL. V was trimmed by 2 bases and J by 1 base, leaving 8 bases between them. The CDR3 has 14 residues.

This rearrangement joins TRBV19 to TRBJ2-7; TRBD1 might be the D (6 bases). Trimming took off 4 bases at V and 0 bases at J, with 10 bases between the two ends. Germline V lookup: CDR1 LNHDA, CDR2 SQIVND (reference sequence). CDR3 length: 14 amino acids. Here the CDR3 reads CASSREDSSYEQYF. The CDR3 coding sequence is TGTGCCAGTAGTAGAGAGGACAGCTCCTACGAGCAGTACTTC.

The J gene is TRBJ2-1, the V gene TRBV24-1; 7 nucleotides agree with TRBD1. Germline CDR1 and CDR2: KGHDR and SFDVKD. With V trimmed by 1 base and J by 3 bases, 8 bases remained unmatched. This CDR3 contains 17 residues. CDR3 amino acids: CATSDLRQGGNYNEQFF. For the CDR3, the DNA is TGTGCCACCAGTGATTTACGACAGGGTGGGAACTACAATGAGCAGTTCTTC.

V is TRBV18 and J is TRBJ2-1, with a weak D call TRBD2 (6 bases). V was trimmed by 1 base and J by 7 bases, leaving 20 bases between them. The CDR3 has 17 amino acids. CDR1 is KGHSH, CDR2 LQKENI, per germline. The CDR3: CASSPLGARAGRNEQFF. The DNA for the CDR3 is TGTGCCAGCTCACCACTGGGAGCCCGGGCGGGACGAAATGAGCAGTTCTTC.

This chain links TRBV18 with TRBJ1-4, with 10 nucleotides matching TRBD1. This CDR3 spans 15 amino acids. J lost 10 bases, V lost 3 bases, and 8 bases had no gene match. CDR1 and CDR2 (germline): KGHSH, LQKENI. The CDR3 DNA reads TGTGCCAGCTCACCCCCGGGACAGGGGTTTGGAAAACTGTTTTTT. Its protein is CASSPPGQGFGKLFF. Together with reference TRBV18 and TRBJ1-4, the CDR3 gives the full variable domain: NAGVMQNPRHLVRRRGQEARLRCSPMKGHSHVYWYRQLPEEGLKFMVYLQKENIIDESGMPKERFSAEFPKEGPSILRIQQVVRGDSAAYFCASSPPGQGFGKLFFGSGTQLSVL.

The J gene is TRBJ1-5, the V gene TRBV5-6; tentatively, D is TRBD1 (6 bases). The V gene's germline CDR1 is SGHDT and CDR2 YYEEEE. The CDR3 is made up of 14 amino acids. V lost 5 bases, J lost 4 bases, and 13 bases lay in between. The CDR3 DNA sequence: TGTGCCAGCAGGAACAGGGTATCGAATCAGCCCCAGCATTTT. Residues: CASRNRVSNQPQHF.

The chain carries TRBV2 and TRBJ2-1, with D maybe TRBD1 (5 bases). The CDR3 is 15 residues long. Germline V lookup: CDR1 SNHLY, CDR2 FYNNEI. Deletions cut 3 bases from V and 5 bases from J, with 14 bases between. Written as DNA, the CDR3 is TGTGCCAGCAGTGAGGTCTCCAGGGCAAACAATGAGCAGTTCTTC. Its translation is CASSEVSRANNEQFF. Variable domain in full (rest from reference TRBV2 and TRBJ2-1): EPEVTQTPSHQVTQMGQEVILRCVPISNHLYFYWYRQILGQKVEFLVSFYNNEISEKSEIFDDQFSVERPDGSNFTLKIRSTKLEDSAMYFCASSEVSRANNEQFFGPGTRLTVL.

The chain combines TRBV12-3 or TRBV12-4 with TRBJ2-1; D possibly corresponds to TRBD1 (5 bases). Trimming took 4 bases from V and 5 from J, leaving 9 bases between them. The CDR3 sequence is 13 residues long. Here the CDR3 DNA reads TGTGCCAGCAGTTCGGACAAACACAATGAGCAGTTCTTC. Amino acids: CASSSDKHNEQFF.

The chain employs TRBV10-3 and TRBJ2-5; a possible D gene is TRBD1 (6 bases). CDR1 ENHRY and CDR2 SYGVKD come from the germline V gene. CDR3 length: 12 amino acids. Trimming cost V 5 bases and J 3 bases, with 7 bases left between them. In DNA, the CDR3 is TGTGCCATCAGTACAGGGAAAGAGACCCAGTACTTC. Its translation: CAISTGKETQYF.

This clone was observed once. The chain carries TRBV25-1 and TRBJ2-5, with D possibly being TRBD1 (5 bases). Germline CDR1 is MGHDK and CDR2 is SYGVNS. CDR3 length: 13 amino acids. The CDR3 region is CAAGFGYQETQYF. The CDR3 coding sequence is TGTGCAGCAGGGTTCGGGTACCAAGAGACCCAGTACTTC.